The rows below give T cell receptor beta chains drawn from one sample of a study of identical twins. One entry per CDR3 protein, called by TCRdb with MiXCR from the 5' RACE reads. The sample lists about 240,000 distinct CDR3 sequences, 10% to 13% occurring once. Sequencing used memory T cells sorted from blood. These receptors came from a man aged 45 to 65 in good health. CDR3s include the opening cysteine and the closing phenylalanine or tryptophan. The order of the fields is V gene, clone size, J gene, D gene, CDR3 length, CDR3 DNA, CDR3 protein. The D gene is left open where the match is weak. Some rows mark clone size as missing; the rest say once, few, many or name a class of expanded clone.

TRBV6-5,-,TRBJ2-7,-,15,TGTGCCAGCAGTTACAGGCCCCAGAAAGGCTACGAGCAGTACTTC,CASSYRPQKGYEQYF
TRBV5-1,many,TRBJ2-7,TRBD1,15,TGCGCCAGCAGCTCCGGGACAGGGGTAGCCTACGAGCAGTACTTC,CASSSGTGVAYEQYF
TRBV29-1,few,TRBJ2-7,-,13,TGCAGCGCCAACTCAGGACCGCCTTGGGAGCAGTACTTC,CSANSGPPWEQYF
TRBV20-1,-,TRBJ1-1,-,14,TGCAGTGCTAGAGACGGTCGGGGGAACGGTGAAGCTTTCTTT,CSARDGRGNGEAFF
TRBV20-1,many,TRBJ1-1,-,14,TGCAGTGCTGTAGCATTAGTTGGGAACACTGAAGCTTTCTTT,CSAVALVGNTEAFF
TRBV5-1,many,TRBJ2-5,-,14,TGTGCCAGCAGCTTAGGAGCAGGCCAAGAGACCCAGTACTTC,CASSLGAGQETQYF
TRBV20-1,-,TRBJ2-1,TRBD2,15,TGCAGTGCTAGAGATTTCGGGGGGGGCCACAATGAGCAGTTCTTC,CSARDFGGGHNEQFF
TRBV20-1,-,TRBJ1-4,-,14,TGCAGTGCTAGAGATGGTTGGGGGGATGAAAAACTGTTTTTT,CSARDGWGDEKLFF
TRBV7-9,few,TRBJ2-7,TRBD2,16,TGTGCCAGCAGCTTAGCGGGACTAGCGGGAGCCTACGAGCAGTACTTC,CASSLAGLAGAYEQYF
TRBV19,-,TRBJ1-4,-,13,TGTGCCAGTAGTGCGCAAGGAGTGGAAAAACTGTTTTTT,CASSAQGVEKLFF
TRBV14,-,TRBJ2-1,-,16,TGTGCCAGCAGCCAAGAAAGGAGGGCAGGGTACAATGAGCAGTTCTTC,CASSQERRAGYNEQFF
TRBV28,few,TRBJ2-3,-,11,TGTGCCAGCAGGGGAGCAGATACGCAGTATTTT,CASRGADTQYF
TRBV7-9,few,TRBJ1-2,-,16,TGTGCCAGCAGCTCTCGCCGGGACGGTTGGGCGCGGGGCTACACCTTC,CASSSRRDGWARGYTF
TRBV4-3,many,TRBJ2-2,-,16,TGCGCCAGCAGCCAAGATGGTCTAGCAGGCACCGGGGAGCTGTTTTTT,CASSQDGLAGTGELFF
TRBV5-6,many,TRBJ2-1,-,13,TGTGCCAGCAGCTGGGCAGGGGTAAATGAGCAGTTCTTC,CASSWAGVNEQFF
TRBV20-1,few,TRBJ2-3,TRBD2,14,TGCAGTGCTAGAGGGGACTATTACTCAGATACGCAGTATTTT,CSARGDYYSDTQYF
TRBV4-1,-,TRBJ2-7,TRBD1,14,TGCGCCAGCAGCCCTTTCGCAGGGGGCTACGAGCAGTACTTC,CASSPFAGGYEQYF
TRBV20-1,many,TRBJ2-3,-,16,TGCAGTGCTAGATTTACTCCGGGGACCCTCACAGATACGCAGTATTTT,CSARFTPGTLTDTQYF
TRBV6-1,-,TRBJ2-3,TRBD2,15,TGTGCCTGTACGACGGGACTACATAGCACAGATACGCAGTATTTT,CACTTGLHSTDTQYF
TRBV29-1,-,TRBJ2-5,-,13,TGCAGCGTTCTGGACAGATTGGGAGAGACCCAGTACTTC,CSVLDRLGETQYF
TRBV30,many,TRBJ2-5,TRBD2,17,TGTGCCTGGAGTGACCCTACCGGGACTAGAGGCCGCGTGACCCAGTACTTC,CAWSDPTGTRGRVTQYF
TRBV15,many,TRBJ2-3,TRBD2,16,TGTGCCACCAGCAGAAAGAGCGGGGGGGCGGCAGATACGCAGTATTTT,CATSRKSGGAADTQYF
TRBV3-1,few,TRBJ1-2,TRBD1,15,TGTGCCAGCAGCCCGACAGGGGGAGACTACTATGGCTACACCTTC,CASSPTGGDYYGYTF
TRBV27,many,TRBJ2-1,TRBD2,17,TGTGCCAGCAGTTTAGTTATAGGGTCTAGCGGATACAATGAGCAGTTCTTC,CASSLVIGSSGYNEQFF
TRBV6-1,-,TRBJ2-7,-,13,TGTGCCAGCAGTGAGGGCAGCCCCTACGAGCAGTACTTC,CASSEGSPYEQYF
TRBV10-3,few,TRBJ2-6,TRBD1,19,TGTGCCACCCCGCTTGGACGGCGCAGGGGGAGTTCCGGGGCCAACGTCCTGACTTTC,CATPLGRRRGSSGANVLTF
TRBV6-2/TRBV6-3,few,TRBJ2-1,TRBD2,21,TGTGCCAGCAGTTCTCATCCCCACACTAGCTCTCAGAGCGGGGGGCCGGGTGAGCAGTTCTTC,CASSSHPHTSSQSGGPGEQFF
TRBV5-1,-,TRBJ1-1,-,13,TGCGCCAGCAGCTTGGCCGAAGGGACTGAAGCTTTCTTT,CASSLAEGTEAFF
TRBV4-3,few,TRBJ1-2,-,16,TGCGCCAGCAGCCAAGATATACAGGGCGCTAACTATGGCTACACCTTC,CASSQDIQGANYGYTF
TRBV28,-,TRBJ2-7,TRBD1,17,TGTGCCAGCAGTTCACCACCGGACAGGGGCCCCTCCCACGAGCAGTACTTC,CASSSPPDRGPSHEQYF
TRBV3-1,few,TRBJ2-1,-,11,TGTGCCAGCATCCACCTAGGAACGCAGTTCTTC,CASIHLGTQFF
TRBV12-3/TRBV12-4,many,TRBJ2-2,TRBD1,15,TGTGCCAGCAGGCCGGGACAGGTTAACACCGGGGAGCTGTTTTTT,CASRPGQVNTGELFF
TRBV20-1,-,TRBJ2-1,TRBD2,18,TGCAGTGCCCAACCGGGACTAGCGGGAGGGCCCCGATACAATGAGCAGTTCTTC,CSAQPGLAGGPRYNEQFF
TRBV7-2,many,TRBJ1-5,-,15,TGTGCCAGCAGCAGCGGAAGCGGGCGAAATCAGCCCCAGCATTTT,CASSSGSGRNQPQHF
TRBV6-1,-,TRBJ1-1,-,13,TGTGCCAGCAGTGGCGCGGGGTTAACTGAAGCTTTCTTT,CASSGAGLTEAFF
TRBV4-2,few,TRBJ1-6,-,15,TGTGCCAGCAGCTCTCAGGGTGGGGGTAATTCACCCCTCCACTTT,CASSSQGGGNSPLHF
TRBV20-1,many,TRBJ1-6,-,14,TGCAGTGCTAGAGATGCCAGGGGTGGCTCACCCCTCCACTTT,CSARDARGGSPLHF
TRBV20-1,-,TRBJ1-5,TRBD1,16,TGCAGTGCTTACAGACAGGGGGCATATAGCAATCAGCCCCAGCATTTT,CSAYRQGAYSNQPQHF
TRBV12-3/TRBV12-4,-,TRBJ1-3,-,13,TGTGCCAGCACCCCCGGCCCTGGAAACACCATATATTTT,CASTPGPGNTIYF
TRBV27,few,TRBJ1-2,-,14,TGTGCCAGCAGTTTTCTCCAGGGGAATGGTGGCTACACCTTC,CASSFLQGNGGYTF
TRBV5-1,many,TRBJ2-2,TRBD1,16,TGCGCCAGCAGCTTGAGCCGGGACAGGGGCACCGGGGAGCTGTTTTTT,CASSLSRDRGTGELFF
TRBV10-3,-,TRBJ2-7,-,14,TGTGCCATCAGTGAGTCCAGACAGGTCTACGAGCAGTACTTC,CAISESRQVYEQYF
TRBV12-3/TRBV12-4,many,TRBJ2-7,-,12,TGTGCCAGCAGTTTGATAGGGAGCGAGCAGTACTTC,CASSLIGSEQYF
TRBV20-1,few,TRBJ1-5,-,14,TGCAGTGCTAGCTCCCCGGGTAGCAATCAGCCCCAGCATTTT,CSASSPGSNQPQHF
TRBV30,few,TRBJ2-3,TRBD1,15,TGTGCCTGCGACCCCCCGGGACAGGGCACAGATACGCAGTATTTT,CACDPPGQGTDTQYF
TRBV6-6,-,TRBJ1-2,-,10,TGTGCCAGCAAAGGGAATGGCTTCACCTTC,CASKGNGFTF
TRBV10-3,few,TRBJ2-3,TRBD2,14,TGTGCCATCAGTGGGGGGGGAAGCACAGATACGCAGTATTTT,CAISGGGSTDTQYF
TRBV6-1,-,TRBJ2-3,-,13,TGTGCCAGCAGTGAAGTCGCTACAAATACGCAGTATTTT,CASSEVATNTQYF
TRBV11-2,many,TRBJ2-7,-,12,TGTGCCAGCAGCGGAGGGAACTACGAGCAGTACTTC,CASSGGNYEQYF
TRBV3-1,few,TRBJ2-5,TRBD1,13,TGTGCCAGCAGCCAAGAGCAGGGGGCGACCCAGTACTTC,CASSQEQGATQYF